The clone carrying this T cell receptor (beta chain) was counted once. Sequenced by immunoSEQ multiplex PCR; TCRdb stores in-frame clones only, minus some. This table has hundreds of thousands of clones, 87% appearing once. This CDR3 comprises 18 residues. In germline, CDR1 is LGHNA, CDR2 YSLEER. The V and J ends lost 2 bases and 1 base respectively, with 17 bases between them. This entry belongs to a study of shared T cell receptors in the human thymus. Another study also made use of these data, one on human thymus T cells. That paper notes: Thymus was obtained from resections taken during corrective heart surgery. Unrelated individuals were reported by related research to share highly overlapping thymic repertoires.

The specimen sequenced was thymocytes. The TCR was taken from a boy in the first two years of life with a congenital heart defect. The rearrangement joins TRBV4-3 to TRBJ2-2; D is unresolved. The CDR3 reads CASSQLFLARLNTGELFF. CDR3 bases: TGCGCCAGCAGCCAATTATTCTTAGCACGACTGAACACCGGGGAGCTGTTTTTT.